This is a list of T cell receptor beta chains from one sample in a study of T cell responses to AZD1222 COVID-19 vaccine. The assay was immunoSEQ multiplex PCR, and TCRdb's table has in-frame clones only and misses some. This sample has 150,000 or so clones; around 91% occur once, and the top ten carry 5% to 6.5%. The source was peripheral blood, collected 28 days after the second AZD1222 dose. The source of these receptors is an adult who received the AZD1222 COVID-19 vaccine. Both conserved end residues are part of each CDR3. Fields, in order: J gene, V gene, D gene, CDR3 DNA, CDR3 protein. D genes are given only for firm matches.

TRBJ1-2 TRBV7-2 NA TGTGCCAGCAGCCCTCAGCGGGGGCGAGACCTCGGCTACACCTTC CASSPQRGRDLGYTF
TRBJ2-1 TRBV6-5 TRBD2 TGTGCCAGCTGGCTAGCGGGAGCTGGATACAATGAGCAGTTCTTC CASWLAGAGYNEQFF
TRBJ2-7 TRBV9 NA TGTGCCAGCAGCGTAGGGACAGCTTCGTCCCACTACGAGCAGTACTTC CASSVGTASSHYEQYF
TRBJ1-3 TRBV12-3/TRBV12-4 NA TGTGCCAGCAGTTTCGGCACTAGAAACACCATATATTTT CASSFGTRNTIYF
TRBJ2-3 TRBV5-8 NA TGTGCCAGCAGCCCCCAGGCGGGGCGCACAGATACGCAGTATTTT CASSPQAGRTDTQYF
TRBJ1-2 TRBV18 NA TGTGCCAGCTCACGAGGCACCAACGTCCGGGCTCAATCTGGAGGCTACACCTTC CASSRGTNVRAQSGGYTF
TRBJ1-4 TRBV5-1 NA TGCGCCAGCAGCTTGGGGCAGAAGAATGAAAAACTGTTTTTT CASSLGQKNEKLFF
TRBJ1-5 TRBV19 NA TGTGCCAGTGGATATAATCAGCCCCAGCATTTT CASGYNQPQHF
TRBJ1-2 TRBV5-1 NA TGCGCCAGCAGCTTGGTCGGGGGCAATGGCTACACCTTC CASSLVGGNGYTF
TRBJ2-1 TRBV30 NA TGTGCCTGGAGTGCTCGGGGGAATGAGCAGTTCTTC CAWSARGNEQFF
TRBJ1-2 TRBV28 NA TGTGCCAGCAGTTTCTCGTATACAGGAGTCTATGGCTACACCTTC CASSFSYTGVYGYTF
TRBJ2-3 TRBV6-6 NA TGTGCCAGCAGCGAGACTAGAGTGGCAGATACGCAGTATTTT CASSETRVADTQYF
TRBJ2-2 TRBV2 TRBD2 TGTGCCAGCAGGACTAGCGGGGCCAGATTCACCGGGGAGCTGTTTTTT CASRTSGARFTGELFF
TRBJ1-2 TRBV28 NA TGTGCCAGCAGTTTACTCGCTCCGCGGACAGCCAAAACCCCGGGCTACACCTTC CASSLLAPRTAKTPGYTF
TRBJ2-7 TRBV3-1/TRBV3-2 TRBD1 TGTGCCAGCAGCCAAGTCCGGGACAGTCCCTACGAGCAGTACTTC CASSQVRDSPYEQYF
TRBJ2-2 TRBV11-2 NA TGTGCCAGCAGTTCTCCGGGACAACCCACCGGGGAGCTGTTTTTT CASSSPGQPTGELFF
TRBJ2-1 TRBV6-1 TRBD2 TGTGCCAGCAGTGTGACTAGCGGGGGGGCCTTATCCTACAATGAGCAGTTCTTC CASSVTSGGALSYNEQFF
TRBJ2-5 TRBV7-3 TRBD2 TGTGCCAGCAGCTTAGGCCCAGGACTAGCGGGCCCTTACGGAGAGACCCAGTACTTC CASSLGPGLAGPYGETQYF
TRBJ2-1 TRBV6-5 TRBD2 TGTGCCAGCAGGAGACTAGCGGACAACAATGAGCAGTTCTTC CASRRLADNNEQFF
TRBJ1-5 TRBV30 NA TGTGCCTGGAGTCTTGGGGCTCAGCCCCAGCATTTT CAWSLGAQPQHF
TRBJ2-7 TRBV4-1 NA TGCGCCAGCAGCCAATCTCTGACAGGCGCCTACGAGCAGTACTTC CASSQSLTGAYEQYF
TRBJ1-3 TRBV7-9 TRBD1 TGTGCCAGCAGCTCCCGGGACAGGGGTGACACCATATATTTT CASSSRDRGDTIYF
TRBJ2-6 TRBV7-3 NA TGTGCCAGCAGCTTACGGAGTCCTGGGGCCAACGTCCTGACTTTC CASSLRSPGANVLTF
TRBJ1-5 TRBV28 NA TGTGCCAGCAGTTCGGGCAGGAGCAATCAGCCCCAGCATTTT CASSSGRSNQPQHF
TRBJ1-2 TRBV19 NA TGTGCCAGCAAGTGGTCAGAATATGGCTACACCTTC CASKWSEYGYTF
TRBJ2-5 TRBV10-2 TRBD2 TGCGCCAGCAAAGCACTGATAAGCGGGGGGCCCCAAGAGACCCAGTACTTC CASKALISGGPQETQYF
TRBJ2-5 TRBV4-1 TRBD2 TGCGCCAGCAGCCAAGCCCCCTGGGGGGCTAGCGGGGGGTCCGAAGAGACCCAGTACTTC CASSQAPWGASGGSEETQYF
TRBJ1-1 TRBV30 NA TGTGCCTGGAGTGGGGCCCTAAGGTGGGCCACTGAAGCTTTCTTT CAWSGALRWATEAFF
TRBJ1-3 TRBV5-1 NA TGCGCCAGCAGCTTGTTGGGAGGATCTGGAAACACCATATATTTT CASSLLGGSGNTIYF
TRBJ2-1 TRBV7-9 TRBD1 TGTGCCAGCAGCTTCACCCAGGGGGACGAGCAGTTCTTC CASSFTQGDEQFF
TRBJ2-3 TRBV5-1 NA TGCGCCAGCAGCCTAACAGGGAGCCTGTTCGGCACAGATACGCAGTATTTT CASSLTGSLFGTDTQYF
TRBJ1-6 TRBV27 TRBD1 TGTGCCAGCAGTTTATTAGGGACAGGGCTCTCACCCCTCCACTTT CASSLLGTGLSPLHF